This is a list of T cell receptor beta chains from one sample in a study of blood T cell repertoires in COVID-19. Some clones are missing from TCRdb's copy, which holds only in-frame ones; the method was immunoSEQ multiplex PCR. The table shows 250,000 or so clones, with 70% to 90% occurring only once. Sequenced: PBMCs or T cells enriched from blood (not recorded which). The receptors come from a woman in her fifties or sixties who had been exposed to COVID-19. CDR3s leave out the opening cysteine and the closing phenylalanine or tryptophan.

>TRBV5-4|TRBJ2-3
ASSLAPSGGGSTDTQY
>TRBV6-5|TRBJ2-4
ASSYRLLAKNIQY
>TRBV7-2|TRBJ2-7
ASSRGSGGAKYEQY
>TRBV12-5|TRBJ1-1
ASGSEGQGRQENTEAF
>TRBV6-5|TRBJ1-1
ASTLHRNTEAF
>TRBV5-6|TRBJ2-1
ASSQTSGGFGSGNEQF
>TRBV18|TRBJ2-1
ASSPTSGEQF
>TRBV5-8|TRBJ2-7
ASSLTSGTYEQY
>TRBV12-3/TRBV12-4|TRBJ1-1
ASSLIQEAF
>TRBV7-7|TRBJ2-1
ASSLGGGAGNEQF
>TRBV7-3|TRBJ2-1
ASSRARTSSYNEQF
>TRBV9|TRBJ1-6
ASSVEGGGLNSPLH
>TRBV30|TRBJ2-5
AWSVWDKKAETQY
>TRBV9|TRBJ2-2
ASSAGGLAGTGELF
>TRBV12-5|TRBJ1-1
ASGSHTGGADTEAF
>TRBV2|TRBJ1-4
ASSNEVATRKLF
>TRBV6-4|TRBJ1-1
ASRNTGGEAF
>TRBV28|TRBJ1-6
ASSLTGLGSPLH
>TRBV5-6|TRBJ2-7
ASSLDHRESYEQY
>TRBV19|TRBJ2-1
ASAISGGHSYNEQF
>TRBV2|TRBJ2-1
ASSAGGISYNEQF
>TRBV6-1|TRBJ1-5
ASSENRRGPPN
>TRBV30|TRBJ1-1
AWSQAGARTEAF
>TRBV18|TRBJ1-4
ASSPRPLQGASFDEKLF
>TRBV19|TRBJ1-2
ASRLSGGYT
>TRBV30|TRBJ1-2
AWSGTESGGYT
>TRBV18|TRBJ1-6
ARPQVECSSSYNSPLH
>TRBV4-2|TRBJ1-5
ASSPQFLSNQPQH
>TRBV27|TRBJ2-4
ASSATGGIPLAKNIQY
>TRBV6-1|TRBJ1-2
ASSEGISYT
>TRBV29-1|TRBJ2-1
SVVPLAGGQNEQF
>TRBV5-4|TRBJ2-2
ASSRKRGNTGELF
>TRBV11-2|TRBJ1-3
ASRGLPGSGNTIY
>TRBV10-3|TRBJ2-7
AIMADISYEQY
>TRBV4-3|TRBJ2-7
ASSQGPPNEQY
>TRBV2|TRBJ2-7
ASSGAREQY
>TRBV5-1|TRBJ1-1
ASSARQGAAEAF
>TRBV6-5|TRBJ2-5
ASRSGYQETQY
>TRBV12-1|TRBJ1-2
ASSFTGHGYT
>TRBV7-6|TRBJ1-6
ASSSTPGDRGRLIPLH
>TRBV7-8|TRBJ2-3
ASSGGYYTQY
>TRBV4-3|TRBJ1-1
ASSRGDGVNTEAF
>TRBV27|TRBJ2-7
ASRPSGQGPEQY
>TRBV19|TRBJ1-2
ASSTTGAYGYT
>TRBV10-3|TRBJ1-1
AISENGRSTEAF
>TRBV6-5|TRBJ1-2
ARGQGMGYGYT